One and the same sample provided the 19 T cell receptor beta chains below, sequenced in a study of CD8 T cells in Susac syndrome (dated by TCRdb to the late 2010s). Library preparation employed the immunoSEQ multiplex PCR assay. RNA was extracted using the RNeasy kit, and about 0.45 to 1 ug of the RNA was reverse transcribed with random hexamers. TCRdb's own reprocessing of the public reads used fastp at Q25 and MiXCR and kept productive beta chains. Every distinct CDR3 protein forms one entry, paired with its most common genes and DNA. This sample comprises 250,000 to 300,000 distinct CDR3 sequences, about 82% of them detected only once. Jointly, the top ten make up roughly 0.22% of the sample. Sequencing input: CD8+ T cells from PBMCs. These receptor sequences come from a human donor with multiple sclerosis.

V is TRBV5-6 and J is TRBJ1-4; the match to TRBD1 covers 9 bases. The CDR3 consists of 17 residues. In germline, CDR1 is SGHDT, CDR2 YYEEEE. With 4 bases clipped from V and 5 bases from J, the junction kept 12 bases outside the gene matches. The CDR3 bases are TGTGCCAGCAGCACCCGTGGCGTCGGGACAGGGAATGAAAAACTGTTTTTT. This codes for CASSTRGVGTGNEKLFF.

The V call is TRBV27, the J call TRBJ2-7, with D uncertain. V dropped 6 bases and J dropped 0 bases, with 12 bases sitting between them. The CDR3 loop spans 14 amino acids. Germline CDR1 is MNHEY and CDR2 is SMNVEV (reference sequence). Here the CDR3 DNA reads TGTGCCAGCAGAACCGGGCCTAGCTCCTACGAGCAGTACTTC. It encodes CASRTGPSSYEQYF.

The chain employs TRBV9 and TRBJ1-1; maybe TRBD1 (5 bases). The CDR3 runs 15 residues. V was cut by 3 bases and J by 4 bases, with 16 bases left in between. The germline gives CDR1 SGDLS, CDR2 YYNGEE. CDR3 protein: CASSGVTRRGTEAFF. CDR3 bases: TGTGCCAGCAGCGGGGTGACTCGGAGGGGCACTGAAGCTTTCTTT.

This chain's CDR3 is CASSPLPLTGELFF. The CDR3 DNA is TGTGCCAGCAGCCCACTCCCATTAACCGGGGAGCTGTTTTTT. This rearrangement joins TRBV11-2 to TRBJ2-2; D is ambiguous. The germline CDR1 and CDR2 sequences are SGHAT and FQNNGV. Trimming removed 5 bases at V and 5 bases at J, with 12 bases between. This CDR3 is built from 14 residues.

This sequence joins TRBV19 and TRBJ2-5, with D uncertain. The CDR3 spans 13 residues. Trimming took off 3 bases at V and 1 base at J, with 6 bases between the two ends. Per the germline V gene, CDR1 is LNHDA and CDR2 is SQIVND (reference sequence). The CDR3 sequence is CASSISPQETQYF. In nucleotides, the CDR3 is TGTGCCAGTAGTATCTCCCCCCAAGAGACCCAGTACTTC.

DNA for the CDR3: TGTGCCAGCAAAGACAGGGATCCCTACGAGCAGTACTTC. This translates into CASKDRDPYEQYF. V is TRBV6-1 and J is TRBJ2-7; the match to TRBD1 covers 7 bases. Trimming cost V 7 bases and J 2 bases; bases outside gene matches: 5. The CDR3 covers 13 residues. The V gene's germline CDR1 is MNHNS and CDR2 SASEGT.

The rearrangement joins TRBV28 to TRBJ1-2, with a weak D call TRBD1 (6 bases). This CDR3 spans 17 amino acids. The V end was cut by 3 bases, the J end by 1 base, with 18 bases between. Germline CDR1 and CDR2: MDHEN and SYDVKM. In DNA, the CDR3 is TGTGCCAGCAGTTTGCCCCGAACAGGGACCGATAACTATGGCTACACCTTC. Amino acids: CASSLPRTGTDNYGYTF.

The V call is TRBV11-3, the J call TRBJ2-1, with 11 bases matching TRBD2. Germline lookup yields CDR1 SGHNT and CDR2 YENEEA. CDR3 size: 16 residues. Losses at the gene ends were 4 bases for V and 5 bases for J; bases not matched to a gene: 7. In DNA, the CDR3 is TGTGCCAGCAGCTCCCTAGCGGGAGGCCCCCACAATGAGCAGTTCTTC. Translation: CASSSLAGGPHNEQFF.

The rearrangement uses TRBV7-9 and TRBJ2-1, with 7 bases fitting TRBD2. Germline CDR1 and CDR2: SEHNR and FQNEAQ (reference sequence). Unmatched junction bases numbered 10, after V lost 5 bases and J lost 3 bases. There are 16 residues in the CDR3. Here the CDR3 reads CASSPRRSGDYNEQFF. CDR3 bases: TGTGCCAGCAGCCCCCGTCGGAGCGGGGACTACAATGAGCAGTTCTTC.

The chain uses TRBV29-1 and TRBJ2-7, with 10 nucleotides matching TRBD2. Losses at the gene ends were 1 base for V and 5 bases for J; bases not matched to a gene: 2. The CDR3 totals 13 residues. Germline loops: CDR1 SQVTM, CDR2 ANQGSEA. Here the CDR3 reads CSVEGSGRNEQYF. In DNA, the CDR3 is TGCAGCGTTGAAGGTAGCGGGAGGAACGAGCAGTACTTC.

This chain uses TRBV28 with TRBJ2-5; D might be TRBD2 (6 bases). Trimming removed 3 bases from V and 5 bases from J, with 13 bases in between. The germline V gene encodes CDR1 MDHEN and CDR2 SYDVKM. The CDR3 has 14 amino acids. The CDR3 spells CASSLVEGWETQYF. In nucleotides, the CDR3 is TGTGCCAGCAGTTTGGTGGAGGGTTGGGAGACCCAGTACTTC.

The J gene is TRBJ2-1, the V gene TRBV2, with 7 positions matching TRBD1. The junction had 8 bases not matched to a gene; V was cut back by 6 bases and J by 6 bases. The CDR3 consists of 14 residues. Germline V gene sequence: CDR1 SNHLY, CDR2 FYNNEI. The CDR3 reads CASRNHRGPNEQFF. CDR3 DNA sequence: TGTGCCAGCAGGAACCACAGGGGACCCAATGAGCAGTTCTTC.

This sequence joins TRBV4-3 and TRBJ2-7, with D uncertain. CDR3 size: 18 residues. Trimming pared 0 bases from V and 0 bases from J, leaving 18 bases between. Germline lookup yields CDR1 LGHNA and CDR2 YSLEER. The CDR3 loop is CASSQEAARGASSYEQYF. CDR3 DNA sequence: TGCGCCAGCAGCCAAGAAGCCGCTAGAGGCGCCAGCTCCTACGAGCAGTACTTC.

The gene calls are TRBV6-2 or TRBV6-3 and TRBJ2-7; 7 bases match TRBD1. The CDR3 is made up of 14 amino acids. The germline gives CDR1 MNHEY, CDR2 SVGEGT. Losses at the gene ends were 6 bases for V and 3 bases for J; bases not matched to a gene: 8. The CDR3 region has the DNA TGTGCCAGCAGGCATAAGACAGGGATCTACGAGCAGTACTTC. Its translation is CASRHKTGIYEQYF.

There are a few counts of this clonotype. The chain employs TRBV19 and TRBJ2-7; D possibly uses TRBD1 or TRBD2 (5 bases each). Germline-derived CDR1 and CDR2 are LNHDA and SQIVND (reference sequence). The V gene lost 3 bases and the J gene lost 2 bases, with 8 bases spanning the gap. This CDR3 region has 13 residues. Written as DNA, the CDR3 is TGTGCCAGTAGTATGGGGACCACCTACGAGCAGTACTTC. Translated: CASSMGTTYEQYF.

The V gene is TRBV9, the J gene TRBJ2-3, with D unclear. Per germline, CDR1 SGDLS and CDR2 YYNGEE. This CDR3 is 16 amino acids long. With 3 bases removed from V and 6 bases from J, the gap between germline ends came to 20 bases. The CDR3 sequence: CASSDPQANSHDTQYF. The CDR3 DNA follows: TGTGCCAGCAGCGACCCTCAGGCTAACTCCCACGATACGCAGTATTTT.

V usage is TRBV5-6 and J usage is TRBJ2-3, with TRBD1 as a possible D gene (6 bases). The CDR3 covers 17 residues. In germline, CDR1 is SGHDT, CDR2 YYEEEE. V shed 4 bases and J shed 2 bases, with 20 bases lying between them. Here the CDR3 reads CASSRRITGIPTDTQYF. The CDR3 nucleotides are TGTGCCAGCAGCCGACGTATCACAGGGATCCCCACAGATACGCAGTATTTT.

The CDR3 loop is CATSTGWGVESNQPQHF. The CDR3, as DNA: TGTGCCACCTCTACCGGGTGGGGGGTGGAAAGCAATCAGCCCCAGCATTTT. The V call is TRBV19, the J call TRBJ1-5; tentative D call: TRBD1 (5 bases). The CDR3 is made up of 17 amino acids. CDR1 and CDR2 (germline): LNHDA, SQIVND (reference sequence). The V end was cut by 10 bases, the J end by 1 base, with 23 bases between.

V and J are TRBV27 and TRBJ2-7, with 13 bases aligning to TRBD2. The CDR3 length is 16 residues. CDR1 and CDR2 (germline): MNHEY, SMNVEV (reference sequence). Trimming at V came to 2 bases and at J to 2 bases, leaving 3 bases not matched to a gene. In DNA, the CDR3 is TGTGCCAGCAGTTTAGGGGGACTAGCGGGGCCCTACGAGCAGTACTTC. Translated: CASSLGGLAGPYEQYF.